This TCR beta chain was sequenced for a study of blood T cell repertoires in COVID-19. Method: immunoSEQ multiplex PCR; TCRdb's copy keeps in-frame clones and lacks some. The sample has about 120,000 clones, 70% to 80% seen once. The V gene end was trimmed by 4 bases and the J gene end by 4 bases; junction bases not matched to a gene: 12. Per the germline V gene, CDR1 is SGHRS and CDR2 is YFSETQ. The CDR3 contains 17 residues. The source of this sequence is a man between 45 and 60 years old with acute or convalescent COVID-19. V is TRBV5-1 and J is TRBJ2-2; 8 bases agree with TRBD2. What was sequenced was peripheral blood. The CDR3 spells CASSRQAGGTGTGELFF. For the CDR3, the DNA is TGCGCCAGCAGCCGGCAGGCGGGGGGAACGGGCACCGGGGAGCTGTTTTTT.